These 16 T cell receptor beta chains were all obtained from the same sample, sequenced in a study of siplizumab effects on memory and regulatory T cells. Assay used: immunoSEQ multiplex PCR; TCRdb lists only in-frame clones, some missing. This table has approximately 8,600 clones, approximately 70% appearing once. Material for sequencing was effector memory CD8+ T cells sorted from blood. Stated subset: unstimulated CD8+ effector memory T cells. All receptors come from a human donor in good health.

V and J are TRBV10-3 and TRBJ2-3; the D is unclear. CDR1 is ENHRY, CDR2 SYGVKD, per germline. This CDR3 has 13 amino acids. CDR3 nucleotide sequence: TGTGCTAGTTTTTGGGAAGAAACAGATACGCAGTATTTT. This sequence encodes CASFWEETDTQYF.

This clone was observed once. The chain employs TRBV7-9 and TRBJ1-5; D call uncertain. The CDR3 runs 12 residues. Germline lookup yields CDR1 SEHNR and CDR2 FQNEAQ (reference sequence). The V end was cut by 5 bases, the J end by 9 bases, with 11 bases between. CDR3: CASSPDALPQHF. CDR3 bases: TGTGCCAGCAGCCCTGATGCGTTGCCCCAGCATTTT.

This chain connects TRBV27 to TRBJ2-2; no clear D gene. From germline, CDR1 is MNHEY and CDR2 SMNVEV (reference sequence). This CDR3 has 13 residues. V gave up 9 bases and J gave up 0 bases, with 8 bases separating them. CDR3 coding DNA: TGTGCCAGTTCGGGCGCGAACACCGGGGAGCTGTTTTTT. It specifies CASSGANTGELFF.

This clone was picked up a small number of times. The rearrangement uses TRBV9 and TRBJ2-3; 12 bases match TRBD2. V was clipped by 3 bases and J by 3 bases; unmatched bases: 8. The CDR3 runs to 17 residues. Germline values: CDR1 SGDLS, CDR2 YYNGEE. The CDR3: CASSAGMTSGRTDTQYF. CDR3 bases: TGTGCCAGCAGCGCCGGAATGACTAGCGGGAGAACAGATACGCAGTATTTT.

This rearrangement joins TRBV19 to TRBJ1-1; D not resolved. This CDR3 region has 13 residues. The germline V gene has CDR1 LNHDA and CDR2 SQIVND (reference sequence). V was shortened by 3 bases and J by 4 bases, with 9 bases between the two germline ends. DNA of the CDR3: TGTGCCAGTAGTATCGACGGATCCACTGAAGCTTTCTTT. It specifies CASSIDGSTEAFF. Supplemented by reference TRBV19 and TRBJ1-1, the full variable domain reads DGGITQSPKYLFRKEGQNVTLSCEQNLNHDAMYWYRQDPGQGLRLIYYSQIVNDFQKGDIAEGYSVSREKKESFPLTVTSAQKNPTAFYLCASSIDGSTEAFFGQGTRLTVV.

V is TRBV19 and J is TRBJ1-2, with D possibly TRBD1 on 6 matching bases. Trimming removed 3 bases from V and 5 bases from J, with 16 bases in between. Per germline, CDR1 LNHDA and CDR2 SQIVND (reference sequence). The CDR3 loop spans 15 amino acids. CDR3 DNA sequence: TGTGCCAGTAGTATCCTGCCGGACAGTTTTTATGGCTACACCTTC. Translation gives CASSILPDSFYGYTF.

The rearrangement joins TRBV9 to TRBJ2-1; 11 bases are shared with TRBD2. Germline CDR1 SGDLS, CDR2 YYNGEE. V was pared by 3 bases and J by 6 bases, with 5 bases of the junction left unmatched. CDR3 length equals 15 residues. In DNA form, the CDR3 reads TGTGCCAGCAGCGATAGCGGGAGGGCCCCCAATGAGCAGTTCTTC. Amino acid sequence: CASSDSGRAPNEQFF.

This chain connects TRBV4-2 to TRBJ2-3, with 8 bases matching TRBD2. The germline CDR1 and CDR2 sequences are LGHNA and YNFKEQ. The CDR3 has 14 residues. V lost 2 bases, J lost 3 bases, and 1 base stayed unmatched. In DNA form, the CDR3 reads TGTGCCAGCAGCCAACTAGCGGGTACAGATACGCAGTATTTT. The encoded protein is CASSQLAGTDTQYF.

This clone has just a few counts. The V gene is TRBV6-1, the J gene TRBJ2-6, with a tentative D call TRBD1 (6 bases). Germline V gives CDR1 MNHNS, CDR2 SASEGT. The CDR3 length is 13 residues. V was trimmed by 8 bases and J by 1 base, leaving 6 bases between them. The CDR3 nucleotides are TGTGCCAGCGGGACATCTGGGGCCAACGTCCTGACTTTC. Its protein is CASGTSGANVLTF.

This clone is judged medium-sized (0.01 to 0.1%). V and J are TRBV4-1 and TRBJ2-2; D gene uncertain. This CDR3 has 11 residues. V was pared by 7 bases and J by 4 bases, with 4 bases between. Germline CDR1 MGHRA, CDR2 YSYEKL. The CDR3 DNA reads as TGCGCCAGCAAGTCCACCGGGGAGCTGTTTTTT. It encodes CASKSTGELFF.

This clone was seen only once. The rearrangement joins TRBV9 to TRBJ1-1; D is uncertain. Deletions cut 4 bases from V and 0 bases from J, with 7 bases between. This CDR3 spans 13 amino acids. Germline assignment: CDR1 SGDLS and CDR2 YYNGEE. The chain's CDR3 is CASSHGLNTEAFF. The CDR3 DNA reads TGTGCCAGCAGCCACGGTCTGAACACTGAAGCTTTCTTT.

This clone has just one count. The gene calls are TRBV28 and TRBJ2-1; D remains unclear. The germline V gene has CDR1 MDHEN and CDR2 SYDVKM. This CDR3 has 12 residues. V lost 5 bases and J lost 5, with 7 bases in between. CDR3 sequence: CASSPVHNEQFF. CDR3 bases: TGTGCCAGCAGTCCCGTCCACAATGAGCAGTTCTTC.

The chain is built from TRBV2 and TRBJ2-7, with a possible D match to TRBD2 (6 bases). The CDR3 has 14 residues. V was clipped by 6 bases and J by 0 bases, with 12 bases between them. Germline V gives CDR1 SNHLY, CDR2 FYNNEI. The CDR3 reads CASRRDSLSYEQYF. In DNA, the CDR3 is TGTGCCAGCAGAAGGGACTCCCTCTCCTACGAGCAGTACTTC.

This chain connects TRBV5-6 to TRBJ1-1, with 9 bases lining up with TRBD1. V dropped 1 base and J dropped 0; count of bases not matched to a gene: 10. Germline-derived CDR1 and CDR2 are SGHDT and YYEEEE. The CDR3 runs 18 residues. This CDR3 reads CASSLPDRGRAVNTEAFF. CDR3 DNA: TGTGCCAGCAGCTTGCCGGACAGGGGAAGGGCGGTGAACACTGAAGCTTTCTTT.

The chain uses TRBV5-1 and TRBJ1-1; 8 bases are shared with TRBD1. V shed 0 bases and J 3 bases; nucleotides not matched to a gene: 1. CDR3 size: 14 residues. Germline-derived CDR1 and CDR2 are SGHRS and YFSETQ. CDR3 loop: CASSLAGGYTEAFF. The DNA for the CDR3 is TGCGCCAGCAGCTTGGCAGGGGGCTACACTGAAGCTTTCTTT.

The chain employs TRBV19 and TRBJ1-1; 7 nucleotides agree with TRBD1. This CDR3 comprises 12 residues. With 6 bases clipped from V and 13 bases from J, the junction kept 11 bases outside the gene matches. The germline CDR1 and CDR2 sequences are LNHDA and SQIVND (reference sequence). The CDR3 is CASSSIRDSRFF. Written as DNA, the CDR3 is TGTGCCAGTAGCTCAATCCGGGACAGTCGTTTCTTT.